Listed below are T cell receptor beta chains from one sample, sequenced in a study of Graves' ophthalmopathy and Graves' hyperthyroidism. TCRdb used MiXCR to reprocess the multiplex PCR reads, holding one entry per CDR3 protein. The sample yields 680,000 or so distinct CDR3 sequences, 22% seen once. The sample consisted of peripheral blood. All receptors come from a woman aged 18-29 years with stable Graves' hyperthyroidism. Some clones in this sample may be carry-over from other donors' samples. Both conserved end residues are trimmed from each CDR3. Only part of the rows carry a size: once, few, many, or a class if the clone is expanded.

v_call clone_size cdr3_aa
TRBV4-1 many ASSQPDRVFYEQY
TRBV7-2 many ASSREPGLRVTQY
TRBV12-5 many ASASLGAAETQY
TRBV20-1 many SARGTDRDYGYT
TRBV28 many ASTYGQGGSYGYT
TRBV30 many AWSRGNGELF
TRBV28 few ASSLDLGSEAF
TRBV5-6 few ASSLRQGISGNTIY
TRBV5-1 . TSSRDRGSGANVLT
TRBV27 . ASSSLPMTGNTIY
TRBV20-1 few SARDLRGLDSPLH
TRBV18 few ASSPSTENTEAF
TRBV3-1 few ASSQRGGTFYGYT
TRBV12-3/TRBV12-4 many ASSLSLRTDSNQPQH
TRBV28 many AMCGEFPKTPPYEQY
TRBV29-1 many SVGDRDFSGANVLT
TRBV12-3/TRBV12-4 . ASSASGAGDYEQY
TRBV5-1 many ASSPVAGGRETQY
TRBV12-3/TRBV12-4 many ASSFLRGARVTEAF
TRBV7-9 many ASSHSGTGDLEQY
TRBV27 . ASSSKGETQY
TRBV5-6 many ASSSLLHDGLYQPQH
TRBV12-3/TRBV12-4 many ASSWEGRDTGELF
TRBV4-1 many ASSPGPGLAGGPY
TRBV6-1 few ASGGQHYEQY
TRBV20-1 many SAGSLGQVGPQH
TRBV7-9 few ASTAGIGVHEQY
TRBV5-1 few ASSVGQARVTEAF
TRBV6-1 many ASSPGGGIYGYT
TRBV6-6 many ASSYGGDGNTIY
TRBV12-3/TRBV12-4 . ASSLASVPNTEAF
TRBV13 many ASSVLTDYGYT
TRBV20-1 few SVKGLAGNEQY
TRBV28 . ASSLRPSNTEAF
TRBV14 many ASSQEGTAFGGYT
TRBV5-6 . ASLRPGASSGYT
TRBV27 . ASRTGGRGNQPQH
TRBV7-2 many ASSSIGLGGYT
TRBV18 . ASSPDLGLQPQH
TRBV12-3/TRBV12-4 many ASSADDRLSGNTIY
TRBV7-2 . ASSLAPAGTASSYEQY
TRBV6-2/TRBV6-3 many ASSYLAETQY
TRBV4-1 few ASSQPGQGFGELF
TRBV20-1 many SARDARDGTNYGYT
TRBV25-1 . ASSDPYTKIGSPLH
TRBV5-1 . ASSPQPGLGQETQY
TRBV29-1 many SVEDREQGPSNTGELF
TRBV11-2 . ASNRATINYEQY
TRBV9 few ASGDSYYEQY
TRBV29-1 many SVERSSRYGYT
TRBV7-3 many ASSRGQGNSPLH
TRBV6-1 . ASRPRDNVIEAF
TRBV28 . ASSLAGGLRETQY
TRBV6-1 many ASSEAGRALEAF